The present entry profiles one T cell receptor beta chain with its context. This sample is drawn from a study of T cells in Graves' hyperthyroidism and ophthalmopathy. Trimming cost V 3 bases and J 4 bases, with 18 bases left between them. This CDR3 region has 17 residues. It was RNA transcripts that yielded the amplified TCR beta CDR3 regions. First-round RT-PCR targeting the TCR CDR3 was performed with the HTBI primer set. TCRdb passed the multiplex PCR reads through MiXCR, listing each CDR3 protein once. Among approximately 690,000 distinct CDR3 sequences listed, roughly 15% were seen once. The chain joins TRBV12-3 or TRBV12-4 to TRBJ2-2, with a weak D call TRBD1 (5 bases). This clonotype was sampled from a woman aged 45 to 65 with Graves' ophthalmopathy. The sample taken for sequencing was blood. The CDR3 sequence: CASSFFAGLGATGELFF. Here the CDR3 DNA reads TGTGCCAGCAGTTTTTTTGCTGGTCTAGGGGCCACCGGGGAGCTGTTTTTT.